A selection of T cell receptor beta chains follows, all from one sample in a study of T-cell memory formation after mild COVID-19. One entry per CDR3 protein, called by TCRdb with MiXCR from the 5' RACE reads. There are hundreds of thousands of distinct CDR3 sequences in the sample; 15% to 20% occur only once, and roughly 7.8% lies in the top ten. Sequenced sample: PBMCs or a T cell subset sorted from them (not recorded which). The receptors were sampled from an adult woman who had mild COVID-19 (a few samples of this study predate the infection). Cell type and time point are not known. Each CDR3 is given with its conserved first and last residue. The D gene is left open where the match is weak. A clone size is listed for some rows: how often the clone was seen (once, few, many), or a class if it is expanded.

CDR3 length	D gene	clone size	V gene	J gene	CDR3 DNA	CDR3 protein
21	TRBD2	few	TRBV20-1	TRBJ2-3	TGCAGTGCTAGAGATCGTCGGCGGGAGGGCCGAGGGGGGTTTGGCACAGATACGCAGTATTTT	CSARDRRREGRGGFGTDTQYF
14	-	few	TRBV11-2	TRBJ2-7	TGTGCCAGCAGCTCCTCACGTGGGGTAGGCGAGCAGTACTTC	CASSSSRGVGEQYF
12	-	-	TRBV2	TRBJ1-2	TGTGCCAGCAGTGAGGGACCCTATGGCTACACCTTC	CASSEGPYGYTF
19	-	-	TRBV15	TRBJ1-1	TGTGCCACCAGCGAAAGGTTCTTCGGGACACTTCTGGCGGACACTGAAGCTTTCTTT	CATSERFFGTLLADTEAFF
11	-	few	TRBV29-1	TRBJ1-2	TGCAGCGTTAGCCAGTTTGATGGCTACACCTTC	CSVSQFDGYTF
15	TRBD2	many	TRBV20-1	TRBJ2-3	TGCAGTGCTAGAGTAACTAGCGGGAGGTCCGATACGCAGTATTTT	CSARVTSGRSDTQYF
16	-	-	TRBV27	TRBJ2-3	TGTGCCAGCAGTTTTTTGTGGGGGGGCCTCACAGATACGCAGTATTTT	CASSFLWGGLTDTQYF
16	-	-	TRBV24-1	TRBJ2-5	TGTGCCACCAGTGATTCCGTTCCAGATGCGGGGCGGACCCAGTACTTC	CATSDSVPDAGRTQYF
19	-	-	TRBV12-3/TRBV12-4	TRBJ1-2	TGTGCCAGCAGTTTAGCCCGCCGGGGGGTGATTCTACGTCACTATGGCTACACCTTC	CASSLARRGVILRHYGYTF
16	TRBD2	-	TRBV9	TRBJ2-2	TGTGCCAGCAGCTCCAAGCGGGGAGAGAACACCGGGGAGCTGTTTTTT	CASSSKRGENTGELFF
17	TRBD1	few	TRBV20-1	TRBJ1-2	TGCAGTGCTAGAGATCCGGGACAGGGCCCCCCTTCTTATGGCTACACCTTC	CSARDPGQGPPSYGYTF
14	TRBD1	-	TRBV29-1	TRBJ1-1	TGCAGCGTCTACTCCGGGACAGGGAGGACTGAAGCTTTCTTT	CSVYSGTGRTEAFF
14	-	once	TRBV12-3/TRBV12-4	TRBJ1-1	TGTGCCAGCAGTTCCCCTTCCCAGGGTACTGAAGCTTTCTTT	CASSSPSQGTEAFF
18	-	few	TRBV4-1	TRBJ2-4	TGCGCCAGCAGCCAACCCGTTGAGGGGGGTCCAGGTCGGTTCATTCAGTACTTC	CASSQPVEGGPGRFIQYF
14	-	few	TRBV4-3	TRBJ2-1	TGCGCCAGCAGCCGCCAACTAGGTGGGAATGAGCAGTTCTTC	CASSRQLGGNEQFF
15	TRBD1	-	TRBV11-2	TRBJ2-2	TGTGCCAGCAGGACTACAGGGGGCGCCTCCGGGGAGCTGTTTTTT	CASRTTGGASGELFF
13	-	-	TRBV7-9	TRBJ2-5	TGTGCCAGCAGCTTTCCCGTACAAGAGACCCAGTACTTC	CASSFPVQETQYF
16	TRBD1	-	TRBV15	TRBJ2-5	TGTGCCACCAGCAGAGCGACAGGGGCGCCCCAAGAGACCCAGTACTTC	CATSRATGAPQETQYF
13	-	-	TRBV7-9	TRBJ2-7	TGTGCCAGCAGCTCCCGGACTACCTACGAGCAGTACTTC	CASSSRTTYEQYF
13	-	few	TRBV9	TRBJ2-1	TGTGCCAGCAGCGTAGCCCAATACAATGAGCAGTTCTTC	CASSVAQYNEQFF
16	-	-	TRBV7-9	TRBJ2-3	TGTGCCAGCAGCTCTCTCCGGGAGCGACGGGGAGATACGCAGTATTTT	CASSSLRERRGDTQYF
11	-	few	TRBV6-2/TRBV6-3	TRBJ2-5	TGTGCCAGCAGTTGGGCGGAGACCCAGTACTTC	CASSWAETQYF
15	-	few	TRBV7-8	TRBJ1-1	TGTGCCAGCAGCTTAGTTCTGGGGGGGAACACTGAAGCTTTCTTT	CASSLVLGGNTEAFF
16	TRBD2	many	TRBV5-1	TRBJ2-1	TGCGCCAGCAGCCAATACGTTGGCGGGAGTGGCAATGAGCAGTTCTTC	CASSQYVGGSGNEQFF
11	-	many	TRBV6-2/TRBV6-3	TRBJ1-2	TGTGCCAGCAGCGAACCTGGACGGCACACCTTC	CASSEPGRHTF
17	TRBD1	few	TRBV7-2	TRBJ1-2	TGTGCCAGCAGCTCATTTAGGGACAGGCGGGAGAGCGTTAGTTTCACCTTC	CASSSFRDRRESVSFTF
17	TRBD2	-	TRBV5-1	TRBJ2-3	TGCGCCAGCAGCTTGGAGCTAGCGGGTGTAATCACAGATACGCAGTATTTT	CASSLELAGVITDTQYF
14	-	-	TRBV11-2	TRBJ2-5	TGTGCCAGCAGCTTATCAAAAGTCCAAGAGACCCAGTACTTC	CASSLSKVQETQYF
16	-	-	TRBV6-2/TRBV6-3	TRBJ2-1	TGTGCCAGCAGTTACGGTCCGCTGCTAGTTGGCTATGAGCAGTTCTTC	CASSYGPLLVGYEQFF
17	TRBD2	many	TRBV5-1	TRBJ2-1	TGCGCCAGCAGCACCGTACTAGCGGGGGGGCTAGGGGATGAGCAGTTCTTC	CASSTVLAGGLGDEQFF
15	TRBD2	-	TRBV2	TRBJ2-3	TGTGCCAGCAGTGACGGAGCGGGGGGGCGAGATACGCAGTATTTT	CASSDGAGGRDTQYF
15	-	-	TRBV7-9	TRBJ2-1	TGTGCCAGCAGCTTAACAGGCGCTGATGGGAATGAGCAGTTCTTC	CASSLTGADGNEQFF
20	TRBD1	few	TRBV7-9	TRBJ1-2	TGTGCCAGCAGCTTAGTCGGACTCAGGGGGCCTTTCCCCTTGGCGCGGGGCTACACCTTC	CASSLVGLRGPFPLARGYTF
12	-	-	TRBV30	TRBJ1-4	TGTGCCTGGACAGGTTATAATGAAAAACTGTTTTTT	CAWTGYNEKLFF
14	-	many	TRBV5-1	TRBJ2-1	TGCGCCAGCAGCCCCGGTACAGGGTACAATGAGCAGTTCTTC	CASSPGTGYNEQFF
16	-	-	TRBV29-1	TRBJ1-2	TGCAGCGTTGAAGAGCCCCCGGGACTCCCTAAAGAGGGCTACACCTTC	CSVEEPPGLPKEGYTF
15	-	-	TRBV15	TRBJ1-3	TGTGCCACCAGCAGAGACCGAAACTCTGGAAACACCATATATTTT	CATSRDRNSGNTIYF
15	-	few	TRBV20-1	TRBJ1-4	TGCAGTGCTAGAGATGTTGGGTCGGCTAATGAAAAACTGTTTTTT	CSARDVGSANEKLFF
17	TRBD1	-	TRBV20-1	TRBJ1-4	TGCAGTGCTAGAGGGGCAGGGGGCGCAGCAACTAATGAAAAACTGTTTTTT	CSARGAGGAATNEKLFF
17	TRBD1	few	TRBV18	TRBJ2-7	TGTGCCAGCTCACGCGAGCTCGGGACAGGGGGCGGCTACGAGCAGTACTTC	CASSRELGTGGGYEQYF
15	TRBD1	few	TRBV7-2	TRBJ2-3	TGTGCCAGCAGCTTCACCGGGACAGATGCAGATACGCAGTATTTT	CASSFTGTDADTQYF
14	TRBD2	-	TRBV28	TRBJ2-5	TGTGCCAGCAGGACTAGCGGGCATCAAGAGACCCAGTACTTC	CASRTSGHQETQYF
15	TRBD1	few	TRBV7-9	TRBJ2-4	TGTGCCAGCAGACCTCGGACAGGCCCCCAAAACATTCAGTACTTC	CASRPRTGPQNIQYF
14	-	many	TRBV7-6	TRBJ2-1	TGTGCCAGCAGAGAACGGGGAGGTAACGATGAGCAGTTCTTC	CASRERGGNDEQFF
13	-	-	TRBV30	TRBJ2-7	TGTGCCTGGGCTCTGGCGACGGCGGGCGAGCAGTACTTC	CAWALATAGEQYF